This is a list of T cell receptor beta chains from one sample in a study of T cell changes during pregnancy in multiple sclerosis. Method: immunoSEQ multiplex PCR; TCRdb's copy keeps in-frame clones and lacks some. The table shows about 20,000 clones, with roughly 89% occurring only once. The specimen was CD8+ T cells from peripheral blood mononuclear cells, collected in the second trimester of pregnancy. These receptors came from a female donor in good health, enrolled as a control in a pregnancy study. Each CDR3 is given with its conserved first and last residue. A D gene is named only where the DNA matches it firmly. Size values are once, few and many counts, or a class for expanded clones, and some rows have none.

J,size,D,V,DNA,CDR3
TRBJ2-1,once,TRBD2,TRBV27,TGTGCCAGCAGTCTTAGCGGGAGGACGTACAATGAGCAGTTCTTC,CASSLSGRTYNEQFF
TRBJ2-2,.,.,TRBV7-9,TGTGCCAGCAGCCCTCAGGGAATCGGGGAGCTGTTTTTT,CASSPQGIGELFF
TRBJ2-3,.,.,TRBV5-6,TGTGCCAGCAGCCTACAAGGCGGAGATACGCAGTATTTT,CASSLQGGDTQYF
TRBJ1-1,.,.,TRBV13,TGTGCCAGCAGCTTAGGCGGTATCACCTTT,CASSLGGITF
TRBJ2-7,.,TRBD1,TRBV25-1,TGTGCCAGCAGTGACAGAACCTCCTACGGACAGGGGACCTACGAGCAGTACTTC,CASSDRTSYGQGTYEQYF
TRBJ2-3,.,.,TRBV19,TGTGCCAGTAGTATCGGTTTTGGTATTTCAGATACGCAGTATTTT,CASSIGFGISDTQYF
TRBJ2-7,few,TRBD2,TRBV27,TGTGCCAGCAGTTCACGACACGGGACTAGGCTAACCTACGAGCAGTACTTC,CASSSRHGTRLTYEQYF
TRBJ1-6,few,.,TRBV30,TGTGCCTGGGAACCGACGGGGAATTCACCCCTCCACTTT,CAWEPTGNSPLHF
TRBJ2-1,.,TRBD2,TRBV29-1,TGCAGCGTTGAGGGCGGGAGCTCCTACAATGAGCAGTTCTTC,CSVEGGSSYNEQFF
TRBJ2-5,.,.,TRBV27,TGTGCCAGCGCCTCAGTGGGGCGCCAAGAGACCCAGTACTTC,CASASVGRQETQYF
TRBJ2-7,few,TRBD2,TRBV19,TGTGCCAGTATGGGCGGGGGCTCCTACGAGCAGTACTTC,CASMGGGSYEQYF
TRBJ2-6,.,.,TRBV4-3,TGCGCCAGCAGCCAAGAGGGGGGAGCAGGGGCCAACGTCCTGACTTTC,CASSQEGGAGANVLTF
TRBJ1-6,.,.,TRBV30,TGTGCCTGGAGTGAGGGGAACTCACCCCTCCACTTT,CAWSEGNSPLHF
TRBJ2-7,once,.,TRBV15,TGTGCCACCAGCGTGGACCGGGGATACGAGCAGTACTTC,CATSVDRGYEQYF
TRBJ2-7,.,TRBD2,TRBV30,TGTGCCTGGGATTCTAGCGGGAGCTACGAGCAGTACTTC,CAWDSSGSYEQYF
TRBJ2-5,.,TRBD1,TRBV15,TGTGCCACCAGCAGCGAGACAGGGGGAGGGGAGACCCAGTACTTC,CATSSETGGGETQYF
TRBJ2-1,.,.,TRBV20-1,TGCAGTGCGCGGACAGATGCTGAGCAGTTCTTC,CSARTDAEQFF
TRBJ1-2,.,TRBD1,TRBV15,TGTGCCACCGGCAGAGGAGACAGGGCCTTTTATGGCTACACCTTC,CATGRGDRAFYGYTF
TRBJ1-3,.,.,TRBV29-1,TGCAGCGTTGAATCGGGACTAGATGGCACCATATATTTT,CSVESGLDGTIYF
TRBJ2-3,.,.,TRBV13,TGTGCCAGCAGCTTAGCGGGGACGCAGTATTTT,CASSLAGTQYF
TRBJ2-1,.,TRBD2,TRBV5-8,TGTGCCAGCAGTGGGACTAGCGGCTCCTACAATGAGCAGTTCTTC,CASSGTSGSYNEQFF
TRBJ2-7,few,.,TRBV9,TGTGCCAGCAGCGTAGGGGATGGCGGGTACTCCTACGAGCAGTACTTC,CASSVGDGGYSYEQYF
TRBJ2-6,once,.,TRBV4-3,TGCGCCAGCAGCTTTGCCGGTGGTGGGGCCAACGTCCTGACTTTC,CASSFAGGGANVLTF
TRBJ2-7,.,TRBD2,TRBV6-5,TGTGCCAGCAGTTACGGACTAGCGGGCTCCTACGAGCAGTACTTC,CASSYGLAGSYEQYF
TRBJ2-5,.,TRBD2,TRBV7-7,TGTGCTAGCAGCTTAGCGCTCGGGACTAGCGGGATCCAAGAGACCCAGTACTTC,CASSLALGTSGIQETQYF
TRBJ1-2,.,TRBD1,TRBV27,TGTGCCAGCAGACAGACAGGGGGGTTTGCTGGCTACACCTTC,CASRQTGGFAGYTF
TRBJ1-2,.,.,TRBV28,TGTGCCAGCAAGGGTCAGGGTCTGACTAACTATGGCTACACCTTC,CASKGQGLTNYGYTF
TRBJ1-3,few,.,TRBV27,TGTGCCAGCAGTTTGATAGGGGGTGGAAACACCATATATTTT,CASSLIGGGNTIYF
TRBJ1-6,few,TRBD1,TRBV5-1,TGCGCCAGCGGAAACGGGACAGTCTATTCACCCCTCCACTTT,CASGNGTVYSPLHF
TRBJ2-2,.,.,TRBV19,TGTGCCAGTAGTATCTGGCGGACTATGAACACCGGGGAGCTGTTTTTT,CASSIWRTMNTGELFF
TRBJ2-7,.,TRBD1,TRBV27,TGTGCCAGCAGTTTCAGGGGGCCGGACTCCTACGAGCAGTACTTC,CASSFRGPDSYEQYF
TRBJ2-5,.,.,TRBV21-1,TGTGCCAGCACCAGACAGGCGTCACAAGAGACCCAGTACTTC,CASTRQASQETQYF
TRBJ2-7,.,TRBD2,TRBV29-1,TGCAGCGTCGTACTAGCGGGAGGCTCCTACGAGCAGTACTTC,CSVVLAGGSYEQYF
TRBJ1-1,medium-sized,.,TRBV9,TGTGCCAGCAGCGTGGGGCAGGACACTGAAGCTTTCTTT,CASSVGQDTEAFF
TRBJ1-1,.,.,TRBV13,TGTGCCAGCAGCTTAGGGAGGGCGACTGAAGCTTTCTTT,CASSLGRATEAFF
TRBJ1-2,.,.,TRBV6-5,TGTGCCAGCAGTTACGTCGGGGCGGGGTATGGCTACACCTTC,CASSYVGAGYGYTF
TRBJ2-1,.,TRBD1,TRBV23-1,TGCGCCAGCGGCCACCCACCCAAGGACAGGGTCACGAATGAGCAGTTCTTC,CASGHPPKDRVTNEQFF
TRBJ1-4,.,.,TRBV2,TGTGCCAGCAGCTGGGGGGGGGCGAATGCAACTAATGAAAAACTGTTTTTT,CASSWGGANATNEKLFF
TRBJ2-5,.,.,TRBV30,TGTGCCTGGAGTAGCGGAGTGAGTTCGGGAGAGACCCAGTACTTC,CAWSSGVSSGETQYF
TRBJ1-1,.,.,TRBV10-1,TGCGCCAGCAGTGAGAGTCAGTACACTGAAGCTTTCTTT,CASSESQYTEAFF
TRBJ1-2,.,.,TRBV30,TGTGCCTGGAGTGTACGTGTTACAGGCTATGGCTACACCTTC,CAWSVRVTGYGYTF
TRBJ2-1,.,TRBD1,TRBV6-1,TGTGCCAGCAGTGTCACAGGGGGCGCCAACAATGAGCAGTTCTTC,CASSVTGGANNEQFF
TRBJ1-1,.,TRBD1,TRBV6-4,TGTGCCAGCAGCCCACGGACAGGAGGGACTGAAGCTTTCTTT,CASSPRTGGTEAFF
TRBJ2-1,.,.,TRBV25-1,TGTGCCAGCAGCGATTGGGGGGATGAGCAGTTCTTC,CASSDWGDEQFF
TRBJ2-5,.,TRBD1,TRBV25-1,TGTGCCAGCAGTGCCGGGACAGGGGACCAAGAGACCCAGTACTTC,CASSAGTGDQETQYF
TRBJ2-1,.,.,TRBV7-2,TGTGCCAGCAGCTTTTACTCGAGCTCCTACAATGAGCAGTTCTTC,CASSFYSSSYNEQFF
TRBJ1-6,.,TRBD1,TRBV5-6,TGTGCCAGCAGTCTCGGACAGGGAAGGAATTCACCCCTCCACTTT,CASSLGQGRNSPLHF
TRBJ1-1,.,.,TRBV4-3,TGCGCCAGCAGCCAAGATGTCACAGCCGAAGCTTTCTTT,CASSQDVTAEAFF